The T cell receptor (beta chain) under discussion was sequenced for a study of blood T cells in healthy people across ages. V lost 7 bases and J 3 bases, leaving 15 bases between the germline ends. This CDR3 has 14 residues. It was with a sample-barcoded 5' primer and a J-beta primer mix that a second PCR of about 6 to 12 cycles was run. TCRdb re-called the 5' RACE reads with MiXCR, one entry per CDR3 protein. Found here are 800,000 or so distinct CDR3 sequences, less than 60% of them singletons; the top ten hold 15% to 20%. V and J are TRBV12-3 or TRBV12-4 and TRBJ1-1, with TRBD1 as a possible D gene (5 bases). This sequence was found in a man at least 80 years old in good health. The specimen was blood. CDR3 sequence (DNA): TGTGCCAGCATTGCGGGGAGACAGTACACTGAAGCTTTCTTT. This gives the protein CASIAGRQYTEAFF.